Many counts were recorded for the clone carrying this T cell receptor (beta chain). Its specificity is unknown. Libraries for naive CD8 T cells, which were made from about 19,000 to 1,100,000 sorted cells, drew on 10%, 30% or 50% of the RNA. Naive CD8 T cells were sorted as CD8+CD4-CCR7+CD45RA+. This specimen belongs to a study of molecular identifiers for immune sequencing clone quantification. Study observations and caveats: The study found clones above 20 RNA copies held over 99% of effector molecules and under 1% in naive cells.

A single record per CDR3 protein comes from TCRdb applying MiXCR to the PCR reads. The sample holds 460,000 or so distinct CDR3 sequences; around 23% are singletons and the top ten take under 0.8%. V lost 4 bases and J lost 5, with 9 bases in between. The CDR3 sequence is 12 residues long. Per germline, CDR1 SGHDT and CDR2 YYEEEE. The receptor was derived from a human donor in good health. Some libraries in this study had Jurkat cell RNA spiked in. V usage is TRBV5-6 and J usage is TRBJ1-1, with unresolved D. The source material was naive CD8+ T cells from blood, with Jurkat cell RNA spiked in. Subset in this sample: FACS-sorted CD8+CD4-CCR7+CD45RA+ naive T cells. The CDR3 loop is CASSLLKTEAFF. The CDR3 DNA reads TGTGCCAGCAGCCTATTAAAGACTGAAGCTTTCTTT.